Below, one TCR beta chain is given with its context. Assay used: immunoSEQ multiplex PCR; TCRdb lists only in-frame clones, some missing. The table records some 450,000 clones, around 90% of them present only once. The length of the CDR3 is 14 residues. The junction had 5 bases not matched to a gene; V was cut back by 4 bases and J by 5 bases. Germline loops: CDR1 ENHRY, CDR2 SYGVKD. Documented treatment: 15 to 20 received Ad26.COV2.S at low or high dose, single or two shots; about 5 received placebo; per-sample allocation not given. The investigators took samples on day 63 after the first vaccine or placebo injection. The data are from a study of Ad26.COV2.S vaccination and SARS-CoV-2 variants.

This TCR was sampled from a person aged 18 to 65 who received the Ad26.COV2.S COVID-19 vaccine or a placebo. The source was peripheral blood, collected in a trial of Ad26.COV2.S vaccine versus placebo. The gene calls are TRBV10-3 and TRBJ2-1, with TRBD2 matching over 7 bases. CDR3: CAISAEREHNEQFF. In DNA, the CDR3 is TGTGCCATCAGTGCAGAGCGGGAACACAATGAGCAGTTCTTC.